This entry lists 9 T cell receptor beta chains sequenced from one sample in a study of control samples from healthy donors and cancer patients. Sequenced by immunoSEQ multiplex PCR; TCRdb stores in-frame clones only, minus some. The sample shows around 70,000 clones, around 90% of them seen only once. The sample was PBMCs. The receptors stem from a woman between 50 and 59 years old with colorectal cancer.

The V call is TRBV5-1, the J call TRBJ1-1; no reliable D call. The germline CDR1 and CDR2 sequences are SGHRS and YFSETQ. Trimming removed 5 bases at V and 1 base at J, with 12 bases between. CDR3 length: 14 amino acids. The CDR3, as DNA: TGCGCCAGCAGTCCCCCATTTGCGAACACTGAAGCTTTCTTT. Amino acids: CASSPPFANTEAFF.

This rearrangement joins TRBV9 to TRBJ1-5, with a possible D match to TRBD1 (6 bases). V lost 4 bases to trimming and J lost 8 bases, with 16 bases between them. CDR3 length: 14 residues. The germline V gene encodes CDR1 SGDLS and CDR2 YYNGEE. CDR3 residues: CASSPGTTNEPQHF. CDR3 sequence (DNA): TGTGCCAGCAGCCCCGGGACAACGAATGAGCCCCAGCATTTT.

The chain recombines TRBV7-2 with TRBJ1-5; possible D gene TRBD1, 5 bases. The CDR3 covers 13 residues. V was cut by 1 base and J by 9 bases, with 10 bases left in between. Germline-derived CDR1 and CDR2 are SGHTA and FQGNSA. Here the CDR3 DNA reads TGTGCCAGCAGCTTAGTCCTTGGGGGGCCCCAGCATTTT. As protein: CASSLVLGGPQHF.

V gene TRBV30 combines with J gene TRBJ1-6; D is undetermined. The CDR3 consists of 16 residues. The germline CDR1 and CDR2 sequences are GTSNPN and SVGIG (reference sequence). V was shortened by 3 bases and J by 4 bases, with 16 bases between the two germline ends. CDR3 coding DNA: TGTGCCTGGAGGGCCGCGGCCATGGGGTATAATTCACCCCTCCACTTT. Its translation is CAWRAAAMGYNSPLHF.

CDR3 region: CSASSGSTLHF. CDR3 sequence (DNA): TGCAGTGCTAGTTCGGGGAGCACCCTCCACTTT. The V call is TRBV20-1, the J call TRBJ1-6; D is undetermined. The V gene's germline CDR1 is DFQATT and CDR2 SNEGSKA (reference sequence). Trimming left V 3 bases short and J 14 bases short, with 11 bases between. The CDR3 covers 11 residues.

The chain joins TRBV6-4 to TRBJ2-6; D is ambiguous. The CDR3 covers 14 residues. V was pared by 2 bases and J by 0 bases, with 2 bases between. Germline V gene data show CDR1 as MRHNA and CDR2 as SNTAGT. CDR3 in amino acids: CASSDNSGANVLTF. The CDR3 coding sequence is TGTGCCAGCAGTGACAACTCTGGGGCCAACGTCCTGACTTTC.

V is TRBV6-5 and J is TRBJ1-3, with 9 bases identical to TRBD1. The CDR3 is made up of 14 amino acids. Trimming removed 6 bases from V and 3 bases from J; junction bases left unmatched: 3. Per germline, CDR1 MNHEY and CDR2 SVGAGI. The DNA for the CDR3 is TGTGCCAGCAGGGGGGACAGGGTTGGAAACACCATATATTTT. Its protein is CASRGDRVGNTIYF.

The gene calls are TRBV6-2 or TRBV6-3 and TRBJ2-3; D not certain. Trimming left V 4 bases short and J 5 bases short, with 10 bases between. Germline loops: CDR1 MNHEY, CDR2 SVGEGT. The CDR3 is 13 residues long. CDR3: CASSSGPLDTQYF. The CDR3 DNA follows: TGTGCCAGCAGTTCCGGGCCCTTAGATACGCAGTATTTT.

This clone was detected only a few times. V usage is TRBV24-1 and J usage is TRBJ2-2; D ambiguous. CDR1 KGHDR and CDR2 SFDVKD come from the germline V gene. The CDR3 is made up of 13 amino acids. Trimming shortened V by 4 bases and J by 2 bases, and 4 bases separated the two germline ends. The CDR3 protein is CATSDTNTGELFF. The CDR3 coding sequence is TGTGCCACCAGTGACACCAACACCGGGGAGCTGTTTTTT.